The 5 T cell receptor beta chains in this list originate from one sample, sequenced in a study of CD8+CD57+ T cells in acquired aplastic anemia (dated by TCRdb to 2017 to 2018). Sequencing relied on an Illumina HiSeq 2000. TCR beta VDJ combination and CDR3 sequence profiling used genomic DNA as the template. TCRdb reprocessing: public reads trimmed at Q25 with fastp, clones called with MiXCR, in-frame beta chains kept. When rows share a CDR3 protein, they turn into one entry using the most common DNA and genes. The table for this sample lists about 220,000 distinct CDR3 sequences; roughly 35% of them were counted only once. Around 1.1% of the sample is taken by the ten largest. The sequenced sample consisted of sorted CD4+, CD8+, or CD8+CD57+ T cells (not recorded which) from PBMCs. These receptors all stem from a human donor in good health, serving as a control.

The CDR3 loop reads CASSEVPSYSNQPQHF. The CDR3 bases are TGTGCCAGCAGTGAAGTCCCTTCCTATAGCAATCAGCCCCAGCATTTT. The V gene is TRBV2, the J gene TRBJ1-5; no clear D. Germline CDR1 is SNHLY and CDR2 is FYNNEI. Trimming shortened V by 1 base and J by 0 bases, and 10 bases separated the two germline ends. This CDR3 is built from 16 residues. The whole variable domain, remainder taken from reference TRBV2 and TRBJ1-5, is EPEVTQTPSHQVTQMGQEVILRCVPISNHLYFYWYRQILGQKVEFLVSFYNNEISEKSEIFDDQFSVERPDGSNFTLKIRSTKLEDSAMYFCASSEVPSYSNQPQHFGDGTRLSIL.

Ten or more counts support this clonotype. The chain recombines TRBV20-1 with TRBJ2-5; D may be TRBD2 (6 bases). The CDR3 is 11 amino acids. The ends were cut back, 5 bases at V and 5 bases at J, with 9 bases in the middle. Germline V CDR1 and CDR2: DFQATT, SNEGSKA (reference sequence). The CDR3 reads CSAPRGETQYF. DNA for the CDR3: TGCAGTGCTCCCCGGGGGGAGACCCAGTACTTC.

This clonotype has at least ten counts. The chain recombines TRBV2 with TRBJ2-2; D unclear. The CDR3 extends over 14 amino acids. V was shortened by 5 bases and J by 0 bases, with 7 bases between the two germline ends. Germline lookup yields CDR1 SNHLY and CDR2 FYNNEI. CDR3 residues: CASSLAANTGELFF. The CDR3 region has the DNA TGTGCCAGCAGTCTCGCAGCGAACACCGGGGAGCTGTTTTTT.

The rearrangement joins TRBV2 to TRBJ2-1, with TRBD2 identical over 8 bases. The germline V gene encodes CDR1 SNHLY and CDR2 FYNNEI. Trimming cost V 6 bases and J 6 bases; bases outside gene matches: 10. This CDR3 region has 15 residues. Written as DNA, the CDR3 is TGTGCCAGCAGGGAGGGAAGCGGGAGAGGCAATGAGCAGTTCTTC. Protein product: CASREGSGRGNEQFF.

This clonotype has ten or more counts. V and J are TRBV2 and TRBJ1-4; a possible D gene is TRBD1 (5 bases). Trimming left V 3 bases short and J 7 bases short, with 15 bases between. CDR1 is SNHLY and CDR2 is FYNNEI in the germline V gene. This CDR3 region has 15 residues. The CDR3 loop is CASSEFPREGEKLFF. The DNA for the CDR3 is TGTGCCAGCAGTGAGTTTCCCAGGGAGGGTGAAAAACTGTTTTTT.